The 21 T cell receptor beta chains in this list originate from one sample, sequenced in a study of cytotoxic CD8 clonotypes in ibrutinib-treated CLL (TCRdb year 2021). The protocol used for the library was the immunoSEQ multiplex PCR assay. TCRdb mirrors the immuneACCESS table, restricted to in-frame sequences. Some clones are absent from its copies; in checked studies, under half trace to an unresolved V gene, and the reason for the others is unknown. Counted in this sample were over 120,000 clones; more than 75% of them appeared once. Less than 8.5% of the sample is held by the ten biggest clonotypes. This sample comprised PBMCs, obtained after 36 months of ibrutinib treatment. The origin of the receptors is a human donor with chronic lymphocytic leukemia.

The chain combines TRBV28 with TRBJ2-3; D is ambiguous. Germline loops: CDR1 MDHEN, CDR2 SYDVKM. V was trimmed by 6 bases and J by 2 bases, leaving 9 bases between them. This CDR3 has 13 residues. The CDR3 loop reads CASRPRYTDTQYF. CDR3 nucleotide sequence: TGTGCCAGCAGACCCAGATACACAGATACGCAGTATTTT. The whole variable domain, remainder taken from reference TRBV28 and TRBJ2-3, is DVKVTQSSRYLVKRTGEKVFLECVQDMDHENMFWYRQDPGLGLRLIYFSYDVKMKEKGDIPEGYSVSREKKERFSLILESASTNQTSMYLCASRPRYTDTQYFGPGTRLTVL.

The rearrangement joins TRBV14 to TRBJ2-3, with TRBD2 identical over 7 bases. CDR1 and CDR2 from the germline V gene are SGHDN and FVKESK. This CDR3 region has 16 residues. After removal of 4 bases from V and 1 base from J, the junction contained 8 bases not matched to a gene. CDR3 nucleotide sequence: TGTGCCAGCAGCCGACACCTACTAGCGCGCACAGATACGCAGTATTTT. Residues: CASSRHLLARTDTQYF.

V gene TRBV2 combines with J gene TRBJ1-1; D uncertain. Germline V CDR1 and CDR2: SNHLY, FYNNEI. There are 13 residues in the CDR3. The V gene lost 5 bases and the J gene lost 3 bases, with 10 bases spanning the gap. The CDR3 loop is CASSSRRDTEAFF. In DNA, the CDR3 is TGTGCCAGCAGTTCAAGGAGGGACACTGAAGCTTTCTTT. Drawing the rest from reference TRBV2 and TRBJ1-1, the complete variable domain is EPEVTQTPSHQVTQMGQEVILRCVPISNHLYFYWYRQILGQKVEFLVSFYNNEISEKSEIFDDQFSVERPDGSNFTLKIRSTKLEDSAMYFCASSSRRDTEAFFGQGTRLTVV.

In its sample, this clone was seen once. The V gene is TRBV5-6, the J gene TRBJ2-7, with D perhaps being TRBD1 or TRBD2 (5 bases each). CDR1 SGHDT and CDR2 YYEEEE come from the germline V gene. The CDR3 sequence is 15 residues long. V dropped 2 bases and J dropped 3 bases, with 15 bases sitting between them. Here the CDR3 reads CASSFLFRDDYEQYF. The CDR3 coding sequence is TGTGCCAGCAGCTTCCTATTCCGGGACGACTACGAGCAGTACTTC.

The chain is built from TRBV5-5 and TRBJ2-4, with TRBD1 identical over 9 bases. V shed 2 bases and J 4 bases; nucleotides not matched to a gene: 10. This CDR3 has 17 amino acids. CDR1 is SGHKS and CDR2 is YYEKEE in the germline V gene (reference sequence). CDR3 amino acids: CASSLDAKGQGKNIQYF. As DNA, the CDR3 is TGTGCCAGCAGCTTAGACGCAAAGGGACAGGGAAAAAACATTCAGTACTTC.

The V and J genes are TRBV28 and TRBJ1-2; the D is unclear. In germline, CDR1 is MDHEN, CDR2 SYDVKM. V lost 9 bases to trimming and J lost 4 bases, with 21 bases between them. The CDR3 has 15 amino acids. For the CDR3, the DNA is TGTGCCAGTATTACTCCCTCGACCGGGAGCTATGGCTACACCTTC. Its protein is CASITPSTGSYGYTF.

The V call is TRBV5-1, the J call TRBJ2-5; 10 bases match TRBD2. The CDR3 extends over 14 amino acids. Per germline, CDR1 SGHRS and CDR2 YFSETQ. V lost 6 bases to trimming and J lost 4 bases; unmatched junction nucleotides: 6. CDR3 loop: CASTSSGGVETQYF. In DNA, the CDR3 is TGCGCCAGCACTTCTAGCGGGGGTGTAGAGACCCAGTACTTC.

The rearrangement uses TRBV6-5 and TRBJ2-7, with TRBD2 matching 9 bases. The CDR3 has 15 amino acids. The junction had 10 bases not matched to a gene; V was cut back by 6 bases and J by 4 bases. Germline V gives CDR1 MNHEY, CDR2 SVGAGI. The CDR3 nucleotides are TGTGCCAGCAGCTCCGCAGCGGGGGGCTTATACGAGCAGTACTTC. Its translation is CASSSAAGGLYEQYF.

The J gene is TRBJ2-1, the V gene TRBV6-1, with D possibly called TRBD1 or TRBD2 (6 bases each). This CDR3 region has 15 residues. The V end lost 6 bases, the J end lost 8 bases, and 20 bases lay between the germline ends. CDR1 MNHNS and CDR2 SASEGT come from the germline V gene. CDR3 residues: CASRAGQGWSDEQFF. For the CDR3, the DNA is TGTGCCAGCAGGGCGGGGCAGGGGTGGTCCGATGAGCAGTTCTTC.

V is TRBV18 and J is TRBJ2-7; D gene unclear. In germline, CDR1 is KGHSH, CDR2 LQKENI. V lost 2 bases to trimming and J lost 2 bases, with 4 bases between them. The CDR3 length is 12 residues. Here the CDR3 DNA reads TGTGCCAGCTCACCAACCACCTACGAGCAGTACTTC. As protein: CASSPTTYEQYF.

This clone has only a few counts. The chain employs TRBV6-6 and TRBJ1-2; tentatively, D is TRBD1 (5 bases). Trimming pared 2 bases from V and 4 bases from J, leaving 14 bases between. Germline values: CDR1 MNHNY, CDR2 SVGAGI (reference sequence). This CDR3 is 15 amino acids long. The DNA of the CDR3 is TGTGCCAGCAGTTACGAAATAGGGGCAATCTATGGCTACACCTTC. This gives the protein CASSYEIGAIYGYTF.

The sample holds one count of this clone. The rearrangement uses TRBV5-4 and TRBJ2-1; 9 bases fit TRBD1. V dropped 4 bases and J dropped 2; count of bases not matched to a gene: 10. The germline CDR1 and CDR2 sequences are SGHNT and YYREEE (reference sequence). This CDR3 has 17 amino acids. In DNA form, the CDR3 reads TGTGCCAGCAGCCCTCGCGGACAGGGGACGGCCTACAATGAGCAGTTCTTC. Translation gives CASSPRGQGTAYNEQFF.

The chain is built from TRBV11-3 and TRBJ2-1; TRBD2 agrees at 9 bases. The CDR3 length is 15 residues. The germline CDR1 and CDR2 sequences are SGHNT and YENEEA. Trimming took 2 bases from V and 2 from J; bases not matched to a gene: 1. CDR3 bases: TGTGCCAGCAGCTTACGGACTAGCGCCTACAATGAGCAGTTCTTC. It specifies CASSLRTSAYNEQFF.

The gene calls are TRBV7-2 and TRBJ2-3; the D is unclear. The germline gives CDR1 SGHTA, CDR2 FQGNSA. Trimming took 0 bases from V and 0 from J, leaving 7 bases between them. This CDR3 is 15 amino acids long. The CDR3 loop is CASSLAGPSTDTQYF. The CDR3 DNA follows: TGTGCCAGCAGCTTAGCAGGCCCTAGCACAGATACGCAGTATTTT.

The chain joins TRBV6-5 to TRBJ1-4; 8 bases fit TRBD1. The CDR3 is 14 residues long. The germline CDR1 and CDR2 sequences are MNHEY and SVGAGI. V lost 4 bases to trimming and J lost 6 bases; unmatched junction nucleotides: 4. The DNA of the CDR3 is TGTGCCAGCAGTTCAGGACAGGGATATGAAAAACTGTTTTTT. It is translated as CASSSGQGYEKLFF.

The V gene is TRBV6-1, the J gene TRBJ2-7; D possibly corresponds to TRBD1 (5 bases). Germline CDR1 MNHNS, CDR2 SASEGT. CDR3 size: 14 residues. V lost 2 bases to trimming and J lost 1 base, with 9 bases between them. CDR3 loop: CASSEKGKSYEQYF. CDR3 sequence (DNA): TGTGCCAGCAGTGAAAAGGGGAAATCCTACGAGCAGTACTTC.

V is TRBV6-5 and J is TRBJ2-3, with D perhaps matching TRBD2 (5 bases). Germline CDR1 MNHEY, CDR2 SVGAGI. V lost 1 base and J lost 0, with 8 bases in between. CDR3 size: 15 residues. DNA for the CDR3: TGTGCCAGCAGTTACTTTTCGGGAAGCACAGATACGCAGTATTTT. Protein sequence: CASSYFSGSTDTQYF.

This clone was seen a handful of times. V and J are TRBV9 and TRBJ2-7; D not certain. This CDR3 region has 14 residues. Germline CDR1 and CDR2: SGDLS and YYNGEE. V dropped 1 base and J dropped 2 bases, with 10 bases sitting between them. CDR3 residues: CASSVTDIPYEQYF. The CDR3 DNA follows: TGTGCCAGCAGCGTAACCGACATCCCCTACGAGCAGTACTTC. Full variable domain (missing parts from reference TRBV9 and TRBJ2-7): DSGVTQTPKHLITATGQRVTLRCSPRSGDLSVYWYQQSLDQGLQFLIQYYNGEERAKGNILERFSAQQFPDLHSELNLSSLELGDSALYFCASSVTDIPYEQYFGPGTRLTVT.

CDR3 sequence (DNA): TGTGCCAGCAGCTTGGTAAGGTGGGGATTGGATGAGCAGTTCTTC. This encodes CASSLVRWGLDEQFF. The chain carries TRBV7-9 and TRBJ2-1; D remains ambiguous. Trimming took off 3 bases at V and 8 bases at J, with 17 bases between the two ends. The CDR3 extends over 15 amino acids. Germline CDR1 is SEHNR and CDR2 is FQNEAQ (reference sequence).

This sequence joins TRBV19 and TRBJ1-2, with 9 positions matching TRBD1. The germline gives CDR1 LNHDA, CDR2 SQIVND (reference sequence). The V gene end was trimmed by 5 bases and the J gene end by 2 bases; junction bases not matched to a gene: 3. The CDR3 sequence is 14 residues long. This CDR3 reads CASSWGTGNYGYTF. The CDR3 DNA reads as TGTGCCAGTAGTTGGGGGACAGGGAACTATGGCTACACCTTC.

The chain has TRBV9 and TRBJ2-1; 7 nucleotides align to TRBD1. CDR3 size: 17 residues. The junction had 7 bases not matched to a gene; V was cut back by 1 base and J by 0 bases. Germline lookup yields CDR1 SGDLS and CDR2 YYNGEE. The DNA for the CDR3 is TGTGCCAGCAGCGTATACGGAGACAGGGCCTCCTACAATGAGCAGTTCTTC. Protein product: CASSVYGDRASYNEQFF.